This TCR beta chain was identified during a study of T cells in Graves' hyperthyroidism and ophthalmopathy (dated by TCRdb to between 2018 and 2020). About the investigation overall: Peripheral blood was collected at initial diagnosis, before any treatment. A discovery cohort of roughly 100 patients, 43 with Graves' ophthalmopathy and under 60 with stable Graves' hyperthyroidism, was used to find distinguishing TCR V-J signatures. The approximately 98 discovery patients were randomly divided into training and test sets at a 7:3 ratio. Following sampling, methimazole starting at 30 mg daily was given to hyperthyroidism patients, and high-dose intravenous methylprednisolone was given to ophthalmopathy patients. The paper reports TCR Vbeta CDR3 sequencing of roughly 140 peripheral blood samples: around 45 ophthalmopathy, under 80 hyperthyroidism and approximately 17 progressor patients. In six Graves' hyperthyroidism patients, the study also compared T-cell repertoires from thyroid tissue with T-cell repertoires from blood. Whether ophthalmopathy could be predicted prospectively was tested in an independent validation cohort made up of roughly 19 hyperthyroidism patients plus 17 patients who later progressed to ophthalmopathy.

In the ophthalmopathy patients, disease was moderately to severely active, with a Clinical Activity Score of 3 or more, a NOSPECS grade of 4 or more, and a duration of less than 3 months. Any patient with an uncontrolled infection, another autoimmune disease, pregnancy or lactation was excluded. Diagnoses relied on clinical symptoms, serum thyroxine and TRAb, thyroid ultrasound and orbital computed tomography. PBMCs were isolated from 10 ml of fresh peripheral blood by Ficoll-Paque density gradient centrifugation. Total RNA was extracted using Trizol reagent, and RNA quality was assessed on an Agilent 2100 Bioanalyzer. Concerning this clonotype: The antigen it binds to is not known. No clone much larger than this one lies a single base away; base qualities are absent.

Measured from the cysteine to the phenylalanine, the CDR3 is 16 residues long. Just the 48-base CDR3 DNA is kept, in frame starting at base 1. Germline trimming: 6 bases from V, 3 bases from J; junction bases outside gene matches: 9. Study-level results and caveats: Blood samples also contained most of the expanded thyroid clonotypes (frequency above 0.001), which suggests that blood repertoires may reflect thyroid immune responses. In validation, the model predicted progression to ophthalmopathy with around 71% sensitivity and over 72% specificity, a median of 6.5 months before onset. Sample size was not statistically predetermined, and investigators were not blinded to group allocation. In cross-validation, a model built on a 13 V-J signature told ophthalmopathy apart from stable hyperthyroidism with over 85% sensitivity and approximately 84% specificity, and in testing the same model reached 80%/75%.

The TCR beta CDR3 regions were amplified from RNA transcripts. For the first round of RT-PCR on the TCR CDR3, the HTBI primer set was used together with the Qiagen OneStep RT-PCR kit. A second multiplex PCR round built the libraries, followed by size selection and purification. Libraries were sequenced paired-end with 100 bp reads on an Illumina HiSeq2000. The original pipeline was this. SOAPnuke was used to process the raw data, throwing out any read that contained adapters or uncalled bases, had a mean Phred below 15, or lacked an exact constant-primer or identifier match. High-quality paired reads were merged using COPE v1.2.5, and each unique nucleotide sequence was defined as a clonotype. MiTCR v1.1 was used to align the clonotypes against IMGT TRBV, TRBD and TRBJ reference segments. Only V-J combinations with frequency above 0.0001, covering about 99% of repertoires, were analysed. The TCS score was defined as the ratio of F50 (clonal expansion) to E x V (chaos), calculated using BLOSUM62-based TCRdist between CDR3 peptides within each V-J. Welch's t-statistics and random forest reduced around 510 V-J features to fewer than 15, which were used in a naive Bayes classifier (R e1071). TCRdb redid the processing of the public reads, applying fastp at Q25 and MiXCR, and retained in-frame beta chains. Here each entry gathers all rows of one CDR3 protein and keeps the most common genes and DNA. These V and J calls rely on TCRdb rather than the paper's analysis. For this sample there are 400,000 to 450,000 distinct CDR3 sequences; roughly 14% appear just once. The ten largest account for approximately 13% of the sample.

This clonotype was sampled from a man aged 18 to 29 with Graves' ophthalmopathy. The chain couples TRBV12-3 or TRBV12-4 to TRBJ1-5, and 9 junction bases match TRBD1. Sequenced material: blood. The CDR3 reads CASSLGTGRPNQPQHF. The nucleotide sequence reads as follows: TGTGCCAGCAGCCTAGGGACAGGGCGACCCAATCAGCCCCAGCATTTT.